The 10 T cell receptor beta chains below all came from one sample that was sequenced in a study of T cells expressing NK-cell markers. TCRdb re-called the 5' RACE reads; every CDR3 protein appears as one record, without DNA. The clone table shows 130,000 to 150,000 distinct CDR3 sequences, with the ten largest holding 10% to 15%. Material for sequencing was blood T cells: a sorted CD56 or NKG2C T cell subset, CD4+ or CD8+ T cells, or bulk PBMC T cells (not recorded which). The receptor set was obtained from a man aged 18 to 29 in good health.

The V and J genes are TRBV12-3 or TRBV12-4 and TRBJ2-5; the D call of TRBD1 rests on TCRdb alone, since no DNA is present to check it. The CDR3 runs 15 residues. The CDR3 region is CASSPQWDNQETQYF.

CDR3 sequence reads: CSVPYTSGRAGYNEQFF. This chain joins TRBV29-1 and TRBJ2-1; the D call of TRBD2 rests on TCRdb alone, since no DNA is present to check it. This CDR3 is 17 amino acids long. Germline V gives CDR1 SQVTM, CDR2 ANQGSEA.

The V gene is TRBV29-1, the J gene TRBJ1-1. The CDR3 loop spans 14 amino acids. From germline, CDR1 is SQVTM and CDR2 ANQGSEA. This chain's CDR3 is CSVERGERDTEAFF.

The V and J genes are TRBV27 and TRBJ2-1; checking the TCRdb D call of TRBD2 is not possible without DNA. The CDR3 covers 16 residues. Germline V gene data show CDR1 as MNHEY and CDR2 as SMNVEV (reference sequence). CDR3 in amino acids: CASSSPAGDTVNEQFF.

The gene calls are TRBV7-2 and TRBJ1-2. The CDR3 covers 14 residues. In germline, CDR1 is SGHTA, CDR2 FQGNSA. CDR3 in amino acids: CASSLARAPEGYTF.

The rearrangement links TRBV4-3 to TRBJ2-7. Germline assignment: CDR1 LGHNA and CDR2 YSLEER. The CDR3 length is 13 residues. CDR3 in amino acids: CASSQDSGYEQYF.

The rearrangement links TRBV6-2 or TRBV6-3 to TRBJ2-1; TCRdb's assignment of TRBD2 cannot be checked, as there is no DNA. Germline CDR1 and CDR2: MNHEY and SVGEGT. The CDR3 sequence is 15 residues long. The CDR3 region is CASKPGLARASEQFF.

The V gene is TRBV7-7, the J gene TRBJ2-2; TCRdb returns TRBD1, unconfirmable since there is no DNA. The V gene's germline CDR1 is SSHAT and CDR2 FNYEAQ (reference sequence). This CDR3 spans 16 amino acids. CDR3 protein: CASSLAGTGYTGELFF.

J is TRBJ2-3 and V is TRBV6-5; there is no DNA to check the TCRdb D call of TRBD2. From germline, CDR1 is MNHEY and CDR2 SVGAGI. The CDR3 extends over 16 amino acids. This CDR3 reads CASSYFEGRGSDTQYF.

CDR3 residues: CASSQEYRDSFNEKLFF. J is TRBJ1-4 and V is TRBV4-2; the D gene TCRdb calls, TRBD1, cannot be checked with no DNA. Germline CDR1 LGHNA, CDR2 YNFKEQ. The CDR3 has 17 amino acids.